This T cell receptor beta chain was recorded in a study of identical twins' blood T cells. TCRdb recomputed calls from the 5' RACE reads with MiXCR, one row per CDR3 protein. Altogether roughly 340,000 distinct CDR3 sequences are present, more than 25% being singletons, with the ten largest covering roughly 5.5%. Specimen: PBMCs. The source is a woman aged 18 to 55 in good health.

The CDR3 region is CASTQQENTEAFF. The CDR3 nucleotides read TGTGCCAGCACCCAACAGGAGAACACTGAAGCTTTCTTT. The rearrangement joins TRBV7-9 to TRBJ1-1, with a possible D match to TRBD1 (5 bases). Germline CDR1 and CDR2: SEHNR and FQNEAQ (reference sequence). The CDR3 is 13 amino acids. V lost 7 bases to trimming and J lost 1 base, with 10 bases between them.